The entry below describes one T cell receptor beta chain. Its target is not known. This sample is part of a study of post-analysis software for immune sequencing data. Unique molecular identifiers were carried by the TCR beta cDNA libraries. TCRdb recomputed calls from the PCR reads with MiXCR, one row per CDR3 protein. Of roughly 800,000 distinct CDR3 sequences listed, around 53% are singletons. With V trimmed by 5 bases and J by 3 bases, 5 bases remained unmatched. CDR1 and CDR2 from the germline V gene are SQVTM and ANQGSEA. CDR3 length: 14 amino acids. Overall study findings and caveats: When patients were compared with controls, five TRBV segments were more frequent, TRBV5-6, TRBV5-1 and TRBV20-1 among them.

Input material: blood. The sequence was obtained from a girl under 18 with multiple sclerosis. This chain uses TRBV29-1 with TRBJ2-1; the match to TRBD1 covers 9 bases. The CDR3 bases are TGCAGCGTTCGACAGGGGGGGATCTACAATGAGCAGTTCTTC. Translating gives CSVRQGGIYNEQFF.